A single sample gave rise to the 32 T cell receptor beta chains below, sequenced in a study. A single record per CDR3 protein comes from TCRdb applying MiXCR to the RT-PCR reads. Altogether about 700,000 distinct CDR3 sequences are present, approximately 15% being singletons, with the ten largest covering 3.6%. What was sequenced was memory CD4+ T cells from blood. The origin of the receptors is a female donor in good health, serving as a healthy control.

Comment on this clonotype: This could be a read error, since a much larger clone is one nucleotide away. The J gene is TRBJ1-5, the V gene TRBV20-1; D is unresolved. This CDR3 has 14 residues. V lost 1 base to trimming and J lost 3 bases, with 10 bases between them. CDR1 is DFQATT, CDR2 SNEGSKA, per germline (reference sequence). CDR3 sequence: CSARVSSPNQPQHF. In nucleotides, the CDR3 is TGCAGTGCTAGAGTAAGCAGCCCCAATCAGCCCCAGCATTTT.

The chain recombines TRBV7-9 with TRBJ1-2; no clear D gene. Germline values: CDR1 SEHNR, CDR2 FQNEAQ (reference sequence). V lost 0 bases, J lost 8 bases, and 13 bases lay in between. The CDR3 length is 14 residues. Here the CDR3 reads CASSLAAIDGGYTF. Here the CDR3 DNA reads TGTGCCAGCAGCTTAGCGGCGATCGACGGCGGCTACACCTTC.

The chain combines TRBV20-1 with TRBJ1-1; tentatively, D is TRBD1 (5 bases). The CDR3 extends over 14 amino acids. The germline CDR1 and CDR2 sequences are DFQATT and SNEGSKA (reference sequence). V lost 0 bases, J lost 4 bases, and 12 bases lay in between. The chain's CDR3 is CSARDSGGGTEAFF. In DNA form, the CDR3 reads TGCAGTGCTAGAGATAGTGGGGGGGGCACTGAAGCTTTCTTT.

A few counts support this clonotype. This chain links TRBV28 with TRBJ1-5; D might be TRBD1 (5 bases). V was pared by 3 bases and J by 5 bases, with 20 bases between. The CDR3 sequence is 17 residues long. The germline CDR1 and CDR2 sequences are MDHEN and SYDVKM. This CDR3 is CASSFGAGRGLYQPQHF. The CDR3, as DNA: TGTGCCAGCAGTTTCGGGGCAGGCCGGGGCCTGTATCAGCCCCAGCATTTT. Together with reference TRBV28 and TRBJ1-5, the CDR3 gives the full variable domain: DVKVTQSSRYLVKRTGEKVFLECVQDMDHENMFWYRQDPGLGLRLIYFSYDVKMKEKGDIPEGYSVSREKKERFSLILESASTNQTSMYLCASSFGAGRGLYQPQHFGDGTRLSIL.

Only a few counts were recorded for this clonotype. J is TRBJ1-5 and V is TRBV7-2; D is ambiguous. The germline V and J ends were trimmed by 4 bases and 7 bases, with 8 bases remaining between them. The CDR3 has 12 residues. Germline CDR1 SGHTA, CDR2 FQGNSA. The CDR3 bases are TGTGCCAGCAGCTCCCTATACCAGCCCCAGCATTTT. Encoded protein: CASSSLYQPQHF.

The gene calls are TRBV5-6 and TRBJ2-1; 9 nucleotides line up with TRBD2. From germline, CDR1 is SGHDT and CDR2 YYEEEE. The CDR3 covers 18 residues. After removal of 0 bases from V and 10 bases from J, the junction contained 17 bases not matched to a gene. CDR3 sequence reads: CASSLARSPKREASEQFF. Written as DNA, the CDR3 is TGTGCCAGCAGCTTGGCCCGGTCCCCTAAGCGGGAGGCTTCCGAGCAGTTCTTC.

This clonotype has more than one count but fewer than ten. V gene TRBV5-1 combines with J gene TRBJ1-2, with a weak D call TRBD1 (5 bases). The CDR3 has 13 amino acids. Germline lookup yields CDR1 SGHRS and CDR2 YFSETQ. With 4 bases removed from V and 8 bases from J, the gap between germline ends came to 15 bases. As DNA, the CDR3 is TGCGCCAGCAGCCTACAGGAAACAGACGGCTACACCTTC. Protein product: CASSLQETDGYTF.

A note on this clonotype: A much larger clone lies one base from this, so it may be a read error. This chain links TRBV5-6 with TRBJ2-5, with 7 positions matching TRBD1. CDR3 length: 15 residues. Trimming at V came to 7 bases and at J to 1 base, leaving 10 bases not matched to a gene. From germline, CDR1 is SGHDT and CDR2 YYEEEE. The CDR3 coding sequence is TGTGCCAGCGGCGCCGACAGGGCTGGCCAAGAGACCCAGTACTTC. Translated, it gives CASGADRAGQETQYF.

This clonotype was seen many times. The CDR3 coding sequence is TGTGCCAGCGTAGCCCTAGCTAGCACAGATACGCAGTATTTT. It specifies CASVALASTDTQYF. The rearrangement joins TRBV7-2 to TRBJ2-3, with D possibly TRBD2 on 5 matching bases. Trimming pared 8 bases from V and 0 bases from J, leaving 12 bases between. Germline CDR1 and CDR2: SGHTA and FQGNSA. This CDR3 region has 14 residues.

The table lists this clonotype with many counts. In DNA, the CDR3 is TGCAGTGCCTCCCTCGACAGGGTCGCAGAGACCCAGTACTTC. Translation gives CSASLDRVAETQYF. V and J are TRBV20-1 and TRBJ2-5; 7 bases map to TRBD1. The CDR3 consists of 14 residues. V trimming: 6 bases; J trimming: 4 bases; junction bases outside the gene matches: 11. CDR1 DFQATT and CDR2 SNEGSKA come from the germline V gene (reference sequence).

V usage is TRBV7-2 and J usage is TRBJ2-7; D gene unclear. Germline values: CDR1 SGHTA, CDR2 FQGNSA. The ends were cut back, 1 base at V and 7 bases at J, with 11 bases in the middle. The CDR3 sequence is 13 residues long. The CDR3 coding sequence is TGTGCCAGCAGCTTAGTGCTTCTAATGGAGCAGTACTTC. This translates into CASSLVLLMEQYF.

This clonotype was seen more than once but under ten times. The rearrangement uses TRBV20-1 and TRBJ1-5, with TRBD1 as a possible D gene (5 bases). The CDR3 runs to 17 residues. Trimming pared 2 bases from V and 2 bases from J, leaving 19 bases between. Germline CDR1 reads DFQATT; CDR2 reads SNEGSKA (reference sequence). The CDR3 nucleotides read TGCAGTGCTAGACGTCCTGGGGGGGTGGGTGGCAATCAGCCCCAGCATTTT. Protein sequence: CSARRPGGVGGNQPQHF.

Concerning this clonotype itself: Being one base from a much bigger clone, this may be a read error. The chain recombines TRBV7-9 with TRBJ2-2, with 9 bases fitting TRBD2. After removal of 3 bases from V and 4 bases from J, the junction contained 3 bases not matched to a gene. Per germline, CDR1 SEHNR and CDR2 FQNEAQ (reference sequence). The CDR3 consists of 15 residues. The CDR3 reads CASSFSGSVTGELFF. The CDR3 nucleotides are TGTGCCAGCAGCTTTAGCGGGAGTGTCACCGGGGAGCTGTTTTTT.

This rearrangement joins TRBV27 to TRBJ2-1; 11 bases align to TRBD2. The V segment lost 6 bases and the J segment 5 bases; nucleotides outside the gene matches: 9. The germline CDR1 and CDR2 sequences are MNHEY and SMNVEV (reference sequence). This CDR3 is 16 amino acids long. The CDR3 sequence is CASRSALAGGHNEQFF. The CDR3 region has the DNA TGTGCCAGCAGATCCGCCCTAGCGGGAGGACACAATGAGCAGTTCTTC.

At least ten counts were recorded for this clonotype. The chain links TRBV6-5 to TRBJ1-2; maybe TRBD1 (5 bases). CDR1 MNHEY and CDR2 SVGAGI come from the germline V gene. V was clipped by 7 bases and J by 2 bases, with 14 bases between them. There are 14 residues in the CDR3. Here the CDR3 reads CASTRGGANYGYTF. The DNA of the CDR3 is TGTGCCAGCACCCGGGGGGGAGCAAACTATGGCTACACCTTC.

The chain couples TRBV30 to TRBJ2-1; 14 positions match TRBD2. The CDR3 sequence is 15 residues long. V lost 3 bases to trimming and J lost 6 bases; unmatched junction nucleotides: 4. CDR1 is GTSNPN and CDR2 is SVGIG in the germline V gene (reference sequence). CDR3 nucleotide sequence: TGTGCCTGGAGGCCGGGACTAGCGGGAGCCAATGAGCAGTTCTTC. This codes for CAWRPGLAGANEQFF.

On this clonotype itself: This CDR3 is missing its conserved last phenylalanine or tryptophan, likely due to a read error. The DNA is left out, because the CDR3 cannot be placed on it with certainty; the CDR3 is given as TCRdb lists it. This chain joins TRBV9 and TRBJ2-1; TRBD1 was called by the table and not checked on the DNA. The germline CDR1 and CDR2 sequences are SGDLS and YYNGEE. The CDR3 has 14 residues if both end residues are counted. The CDR3 region is CASSVEYNIVQSWG.

This clonotype was seen at least ten times. CDR3 residues: CASVRQGANEKLFF. Here the CDR3 DNA reads TGTGCCAGCGTCCGGCAGGGCGCTAATGAAAAACTGTTTTTT. This chain joins TRBV25-1 and TRBJ1-4; tentatively, D is TRBD1 (5 bases). CDR1 MGHDK and CDR2 SYGVNS come from the germline V gene. The CDR3 loop spans 14 amino acids. Trimming took off 8 bases at V and 3 bases at J, with 13 bases between the two ends.

This clonotype was counted between two and nine times. The V and J genes are TRBV12-3 or TRBV12-4 and TRBJ1-1; unclear D gene. This CDR3 has 14 amino acids. V lost 0 bases, J lost 3 bases, and 8 bases lay in between. CDR3 DNA: TGTGCCAGCAGTTTAGCGCACGGGGACACTGAAGCTTTCTTT. Residues: CASSLAHGDTEAFF.

This clonotype was observed a few times. The gene calls are TRBV5-1 and TRBJ1-4; 11 positions agree with TRBD1. The CDR3 has 15 amino acids. V gave up 5 bases and J gave up 3 bases; unmatched junction bases: 3. Germline V gene data show CDR1 as SGHRS and CDR2 as YFSETQ. The CDR3 reads CASREGQGANEKLFF. CDR3 bases: TGCGCCAGCAGGGAGGGACAGGGGGCTAATGAAAAACTGTTTTTT.

This clonotype was observed at least ten times. The rearrangement joins TRBV10-3 to TRBJ2-7, with TRBD1 identical over 12 bases. CDR1 and CDR2 (germline): ENHRY, SYGVKD. The junction had 11 bases not matched to a gene; V was cut back by 10 bases and J by 7 bases. The CDR3 spans 14 residues. The CDR3 DNA follows: TGTGCCACGAAGGGACAGGGGGCGTCTAGGGAGCAGTACTTC. Protein sequence: CATKGQGASREQYF.

The sample holds a few counts of this clonotype. The rearrangement joins TRBV6-4 to TRBJ2-2; D gene ambiguous. This CDR3 is 14 amino acids long. Germline CDR1 reads MRHNA; CDR2 reads SNTAGT. The V gene lost 3 bases and the J gene lost 8 bases, with 13 bases spanning the gap. CDR3 sequence reads: CASSETASPGELFF. CDR3 nucleotide sequence: TGTGCCAGCAGTGAAACAGCCTCACCGGGGGAGCTGTTTTTT.

This clonotype was counted a few times. The J gene is TRBJ1-1, the V gene TRBV6-6, with D perhaps TRBD1 (5 bases). The length of the CDR3 is 13 residues. With 5 bases removed from V and 8 bases from J, the gap between germline ends came to 15 bases. Germline V CDR1 and CDR2: MNHNY, SVGAGI (reference sequence). The CDR3 region is CASSLGHSREAFF. CDR3 nucleotides: TGTGCCAGCAGTCTCGGACATTCTCGCGAAGCTTTCTTT.

The CDR3 nucleotides read TGTGCCAGCAGCCTCGGACTAGCGGGAGCGGTCGGGGAGCTGTTTTTT. Amino acid sequence: CASSLGLAGAVGELFF. The chain recombines TRBV5-4 with TRBJ2-2, with 13 bases lining up with TRBD2. With V trimmed by 4 bases and J by 7 bases, 7 bases remained unmatched. CDR3 size: 16 residues. Germline V CDR1 and CDR2: SGHNT, YYREEE (reference sequence).

This clonotype was counted only a few times. V and J are TRBV20-1 and TRBJ2-3; D may correspond to TRBD1 or TRBD2 (6 bases each). Per the germline V gene, CDR1 is DFQATT and CDR2 is SNEGSKA (reference sequence). The CDR3 is 15 amino acids. The germline V and J ends were trimmed by 0 bases and 0 bases, with 10 bases remaining between them. CDR3 in DNA: TGCAGTGCTAGAGAAACAGGGAGGAGCACAGATACGCAGTATTTT. This translates into CSARETGRSTDTQYF.

This clonotype has more than one count but fewer than ten. The V gene is TRBV20-1, the J gene TRBJ2-5; no reliable D call. The CDR3 is made up of 11 amino acids. CDR1 and CDR2 from the germline V gene are DFQATT and SNEGSKA (reference sequence). Trimming shortened V by 7 bases and J by 6 bases, and 12 bases separated the two germline ends. This chain's CDR3 is CSVVSRKTQYF. The CDR3 nucleotides are TGCAGTGTCGTGTCCAGAAAGACCCAGTACTTC.

This clonotype was counted ten times or more. The CDR3, as DNA: TGTGCCAGCAGCGCGAGAAACGTTCACGGGGAGCTGTTTTTT. This translates into CASSARNVHGELFF. The genes are TRBV9 and TRBJ2-2; the D is unclear. V gave up 3 bases and J gave up 7 bases, with 13 bases separating them. CDR3 length: 14 residues. The germline V gene encodes CDR1 SGDLS and CDR2 YYNGEE. The full variable domain, completed using reference TRBV9 and TRBJ2-2, is DSGVTQTPKHLITATGQRVTLRCSPRSGDLSVYWYQQSLDQGLQFLIQYYNGEERAKGNILERFSAQQFPDLHSELNLSSLELGDSALYFCASSARNVHGELFFGEGSRLTVL.

This clonotype was counted a few times. The gene calls are TRBV20-1 and TRBJ1-4, with D possibly TRBD1 on 6 matching bases. The CDR3 runs to 13 residues. Per the germline V gene, CDR1 is DFQATT and CDR2 is SNEGSKA (reference sequence). Deletions cut 6 bases from V and 8 bases from J, with 16 bases between. The CDR3 nucleotides read TGCAGTGCCATACAGGGTGTTACCGAAAAACTGTTTTTT. Translation gives CSAIQGVTEKLFF.

This clonotype was counted a few times. The V call is TRBV7-2, the J call TRBJ1-6; TRBD1 matches at 10 bases. Germline loops: CDR1 SGHTA, CDR2 FQGNSA. There are 15 residues in the CDR3. Trimming at V came to 2 bases and at J to 10 bases, leaving 5 bases not matched to a gene. The CDR3 here is CASSLKLTGGSPLHF. CDR3 bases: TGTGCCAGCAGCTTAAAGTTGACAGGGGGCTCACCCCTCCACTTT.

This clonotype was picked up many times. The CDR3 loop reads CASARGLAGPRQETQYF. CDR3 in DNA: TGCGCCAGCGCCCGAGGCCTAGCGGGACCCCGACAAGAGACCCAGTACTTC. The genes are TRBV5-1 and TRBJ2-5; TRBD2 matches at 9 bases. V dropped 7 bases and J dropped 2; count of bases not matched to a gene: 15. Germline V gives CDR1 SGHRS, CDR2 YFSETQ. The CDR3 sequence is 17 residues long.

Notes on this clonotype: This clone may be a read error of a much larger clone one base away. V usage is TRBV10-1 and J usage is TRBJ2-3; D is perhaps TRBD1 or TRBD2 (6 bases each). The V and J ends lost 6 bases and 1 base respectively, with 20 bases between them. Germline V gives CDR1 WNHNN, CDR2 SYGVQD (reference sequence). CDR3 length: 17 residues. Here the CDR3 DNA reads TGCGCCAGCAGAGGGGGGATCTCCGGGACTCGCACAGATACGCAGTATTTT. It yields the protein CASRGGISGTRTDTQYF.

J is TRBJ1-1 and V is TRBV20-1; D may be TRBD1 (5 bases). Deletions cut 5 bases from V and 2 bases from J, with 12 bases between. The CDR3 consists of 13 residues. Germline V gene lookup returns CDR1 DFQATT and CDR2 SNEGSKA (reference sequence). CDR3 loop: CSAELQVNTEAFF. In DNA, the CDR3 is TGCAGTGCTGAACTACAGGTTAACACTGAAGCTTTCTTT.